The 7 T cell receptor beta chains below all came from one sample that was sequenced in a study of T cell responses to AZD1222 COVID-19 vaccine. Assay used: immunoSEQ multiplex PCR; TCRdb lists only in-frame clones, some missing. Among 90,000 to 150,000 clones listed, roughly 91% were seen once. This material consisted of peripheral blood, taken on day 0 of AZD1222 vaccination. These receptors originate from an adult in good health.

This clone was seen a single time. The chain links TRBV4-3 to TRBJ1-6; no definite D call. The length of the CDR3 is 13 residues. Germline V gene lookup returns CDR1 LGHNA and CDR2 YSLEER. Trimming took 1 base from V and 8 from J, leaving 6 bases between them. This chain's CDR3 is CASSQVLDSPLHF. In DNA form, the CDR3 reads TGCGCCAGCAGCCAAGTTCTGGATTCACCCCTCCACTTT.

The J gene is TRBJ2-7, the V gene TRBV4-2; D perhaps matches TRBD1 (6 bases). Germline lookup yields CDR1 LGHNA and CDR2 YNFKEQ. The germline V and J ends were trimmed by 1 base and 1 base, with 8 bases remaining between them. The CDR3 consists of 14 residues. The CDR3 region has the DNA TGTGCCAGCAGCCAAGGGGACATATCCTACGAGCAGTACTTC. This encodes CASSQGDISYEQYF.

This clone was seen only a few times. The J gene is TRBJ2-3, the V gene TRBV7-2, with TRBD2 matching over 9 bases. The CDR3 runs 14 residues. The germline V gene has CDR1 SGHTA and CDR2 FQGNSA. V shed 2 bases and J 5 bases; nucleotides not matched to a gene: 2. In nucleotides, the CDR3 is TGTGCCAGCAGCTTACTAGCGGGGAGAGATACGCAGTATTTT. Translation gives CASSLLAGRDTQYF.

CDR3 DNA sequence: TGTGCCAGCAGTTATATGGCGGAAGCCTACGAGCAGTACTTC. Protein product: CASSYMAEAYEQYF. The chain uses TRBV27 and TRBJ2-7; the D is unclear. The CDR3 is 14 residues long. V was pared by 4 bases and J by 2 bases, with 12 bases between. The V gene's germline CDR1 is MNHEY and CDR2 SMNVEV (reference sequence).

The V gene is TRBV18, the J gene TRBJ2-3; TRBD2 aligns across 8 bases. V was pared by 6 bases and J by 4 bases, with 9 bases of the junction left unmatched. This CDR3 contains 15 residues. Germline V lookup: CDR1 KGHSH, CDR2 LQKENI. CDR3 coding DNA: TGTGCCAGCTCCCCCGAGGCGGGGGGCTCAGATACGCAGTATTTT. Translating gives CASSPEAGGSDTQYF.

The CDR3 here is CATSRDPIVAQHF. The CDR3 bases are TGTGCCACCAGCAGAGACCCGATCGTGGCCCAGCATTTT. The gene calls are TRBV15 and TRBJ1-5; no definite D call. Trimming shortened V by 0 bases and J by 11 bases, and 11 bases separated the two germline ends. CDR3 length: 13 residues. The germline CDR1 and CDR2 sequences are LNHNV and YYDKDF (reference sequence).

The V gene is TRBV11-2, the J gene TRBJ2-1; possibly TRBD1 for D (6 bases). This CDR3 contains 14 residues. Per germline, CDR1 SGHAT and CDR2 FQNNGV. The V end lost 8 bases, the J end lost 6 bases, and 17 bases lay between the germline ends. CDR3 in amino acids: CASLGKDRVNEQFF. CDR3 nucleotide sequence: TGTGCCAGCTTGGGGAAGGACAGAGTCAATGAGCAGTTCTTC.